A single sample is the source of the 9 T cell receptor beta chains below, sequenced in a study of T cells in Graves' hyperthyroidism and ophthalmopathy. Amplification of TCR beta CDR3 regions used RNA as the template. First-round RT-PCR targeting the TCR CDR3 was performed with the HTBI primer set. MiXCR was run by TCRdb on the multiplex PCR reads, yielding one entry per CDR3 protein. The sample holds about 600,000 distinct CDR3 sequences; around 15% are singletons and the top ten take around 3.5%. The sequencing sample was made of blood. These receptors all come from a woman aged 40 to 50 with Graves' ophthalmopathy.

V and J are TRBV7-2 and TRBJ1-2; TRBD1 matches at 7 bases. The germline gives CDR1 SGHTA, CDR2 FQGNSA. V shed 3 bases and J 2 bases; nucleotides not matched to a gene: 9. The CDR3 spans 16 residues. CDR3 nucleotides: TGTGCCAGCAGCTTGGTGACAGGGCAATTAAACTATGGCTACACCTTC. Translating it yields CASSLVTGQLNYGYTF. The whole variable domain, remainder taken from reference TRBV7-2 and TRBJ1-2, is GAGVSQSPSNKVTEKGKDVELRCDPISGHTALYWYRQSLGQGLEFLIYFQGNSAPDKSGLPSDRFSAERTGGSVSTLTIQRTQQEDSAVYLCASSLVTGQLNYGYTFGSGTRLTVV.

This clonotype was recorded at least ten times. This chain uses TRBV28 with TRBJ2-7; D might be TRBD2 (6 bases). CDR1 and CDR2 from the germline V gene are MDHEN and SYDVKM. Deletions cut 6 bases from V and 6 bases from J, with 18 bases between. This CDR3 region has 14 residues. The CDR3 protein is CASSNYRDSSEQYF. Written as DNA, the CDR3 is TGTGCCAGCAGCAACTACCGGGACTCCAGCGAGCAGTACTTC.

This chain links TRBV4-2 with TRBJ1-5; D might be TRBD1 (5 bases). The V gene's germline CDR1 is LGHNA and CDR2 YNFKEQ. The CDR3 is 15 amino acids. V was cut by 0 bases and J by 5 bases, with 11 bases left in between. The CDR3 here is CASSQDRVKDQPQHF. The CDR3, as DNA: TGTGCCAGCAGCCAAGACAGGGTAAAGGATCAGCCCCAGCATTTT.

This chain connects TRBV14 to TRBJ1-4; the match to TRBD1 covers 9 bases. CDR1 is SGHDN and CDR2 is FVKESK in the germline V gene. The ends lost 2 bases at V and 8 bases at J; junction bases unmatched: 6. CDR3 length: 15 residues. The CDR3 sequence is CASSQLGQGREKLFF. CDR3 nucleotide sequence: TGTGCCAGCAGCCAATTGGGACAGGGACGCGAAAAACTGTTTTTT.

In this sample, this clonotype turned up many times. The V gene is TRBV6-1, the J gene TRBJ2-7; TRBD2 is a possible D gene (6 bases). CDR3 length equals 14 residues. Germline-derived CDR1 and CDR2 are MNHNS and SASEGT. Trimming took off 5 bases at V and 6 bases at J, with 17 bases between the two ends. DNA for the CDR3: TGTGCCAGCAGTTCCCCGCGGGGTAGTGTCGAGCAGTACTTC. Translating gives CASSSPRGSVEQYF.

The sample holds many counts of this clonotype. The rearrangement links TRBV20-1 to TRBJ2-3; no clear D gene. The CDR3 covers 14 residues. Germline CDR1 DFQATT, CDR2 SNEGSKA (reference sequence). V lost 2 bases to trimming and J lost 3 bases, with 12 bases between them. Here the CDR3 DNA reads TGCAGTGCTAGACTCCTACCAGGAACAGATACGCAGTATTTT. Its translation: CSARLLPGTDTQYF.

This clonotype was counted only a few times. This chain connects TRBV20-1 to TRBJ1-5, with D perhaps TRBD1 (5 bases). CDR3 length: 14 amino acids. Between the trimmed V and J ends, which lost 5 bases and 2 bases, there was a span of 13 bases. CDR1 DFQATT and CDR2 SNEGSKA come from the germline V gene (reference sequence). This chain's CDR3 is CSAALGGGNQPQHF. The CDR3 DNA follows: TGCAGTGCTGCCCTGGGGGGAGGCAATCAGCCCCAGCATTTT.

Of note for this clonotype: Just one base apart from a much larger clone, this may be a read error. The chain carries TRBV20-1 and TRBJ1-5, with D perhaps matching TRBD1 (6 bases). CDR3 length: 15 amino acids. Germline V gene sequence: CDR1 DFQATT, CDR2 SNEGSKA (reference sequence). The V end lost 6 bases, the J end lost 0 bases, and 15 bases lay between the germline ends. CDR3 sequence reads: CSAGDRPRSNQPQHF. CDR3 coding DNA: TGCAGTGCCGGCGACAGGCCGCGTAGCAATCAGCCCCAGCATTTT.

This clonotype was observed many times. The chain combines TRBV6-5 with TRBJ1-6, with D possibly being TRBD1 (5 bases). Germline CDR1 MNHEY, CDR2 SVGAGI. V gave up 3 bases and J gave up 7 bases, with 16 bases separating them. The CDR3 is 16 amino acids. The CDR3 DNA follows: TGTGCCAGCAGTTATGGCAGGACAAGGGGAAATTCACCCCTCCACTTT. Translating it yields CASSYGRTRGNSPLHF.